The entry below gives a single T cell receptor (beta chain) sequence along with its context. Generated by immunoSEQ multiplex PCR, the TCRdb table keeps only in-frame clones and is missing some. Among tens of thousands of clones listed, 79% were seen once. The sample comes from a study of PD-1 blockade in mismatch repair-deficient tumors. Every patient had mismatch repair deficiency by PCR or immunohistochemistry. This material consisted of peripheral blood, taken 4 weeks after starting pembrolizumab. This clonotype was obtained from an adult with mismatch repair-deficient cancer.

The CDR3 sequence is CATSRDSPSYEQYF. CDR3 nucleotide sequence: TGTGCCACCAGCAGAGATAGCCCATCCTACGAGCAGTACTTC. The chain carries TRBV15 and TRBJ2-7; D gene ambiguous. V lost 0 bases and J lost 1, with 7 bases in between. Germline CDR1 LNHNV, CDR2 YYDKDF (reference sequence). The CDR3 runs 14 residues.